This TCR beta chain was captured in a study of T cell repertoires in cytomegalovirus infection. Background on the study: Selected CMV epitopes included recently identified HLA-C-restricted ones as well as well-studied HLA-B-restricted ones. CMV infection and matching HLA type were both indicated by public TCR beta signatures.

Study-level points and caveats: Across the ex vivo response, the dominant clonotypes were HLA-C-restricted CMV-specific TCR beta clonotypes. Summed frequency of public TCR beta families distinguished CMV carriers with the relevant HLA.

This clonotype was seen more than once but under ten times. Antigen: not known. Each CDR3 protein gets one entry after TCRdb re-called the reads with MiXCR. Of approximately 990,000 distinct CDR3 sequences listed, approximately 31% are singletons. The CDR3 is 18 residues long. V lost 4 bases, J lost 0 bases, and 13 bases stayed unmatched. Looked up from germline, CDR1 is SEHNR and CDR2 is FQNEAQ (reference sequence). Source: cultured CD8+ T cells from PBMCs, taken from culture after CMV antigen stimulation. The source of this sequence is a human donor in good health (CMV status not recorded). Some clones in this sample may be carry-over from other donors' samples. This chain joins TRBV7-9 and TRBJ2-7; 9 bases fit TRBD1. In nucleotides, the CDR3 is TGTGCCAGCAGCTCACCCCGGACAGGGGCCGCGGACTCCTACGAGCAGTACTTC. As protein: CASSSPRTGAADSYEQYF.